The TCR beta chain described here comes from a study of spatial heterogeneity in lung cancer. Overall study: Each time, sequencing found more beta-chain sequences than alpha-chain sequences. Study-wide findings and caveats: Ubiquitous expanded tumor TCRs showed up in blood more at resection than follow-up.

As for time point: sample taken at primary tumor resection. Unsorted whole RNA samples from tumor, nontumor lung or frozen PBMC were sequenced. The cohort: about 79 early-stage, untreated non-small cell lung cancer patients. TCRdb recomputed calls from the 5' RACE reads with MiXCR, one row per CDR3 protein. The data show about 50,000 distinct CDR3 sequences, with less than 9% seen just once and about 13% held by the top ten. The CDR3 spans 17 residues. The germline V gene encodes CDR1 SGHKS and CDR2 YYEKEE (reference sequence). The V end was cut by 0 bases, the J end by 2 bases, with 15 bases between. This clonotype occurred a few times. What it recognizes is unknown.

Sequencing was performed on PBMCs, taken at surgery. The origin of this receptor is a female donor with early-stage non-small cell lung cancer. The chain links TRBV5-5 to TRBJ1-5, with D uncertain. The CDR3 nucleotides read TGTGCCAGCAGCTTGGCTCGTTCCAGGCAGGGCAATCAGCCCCAGCATTTT. Translated: CASSLARSRQGNQPQHF.